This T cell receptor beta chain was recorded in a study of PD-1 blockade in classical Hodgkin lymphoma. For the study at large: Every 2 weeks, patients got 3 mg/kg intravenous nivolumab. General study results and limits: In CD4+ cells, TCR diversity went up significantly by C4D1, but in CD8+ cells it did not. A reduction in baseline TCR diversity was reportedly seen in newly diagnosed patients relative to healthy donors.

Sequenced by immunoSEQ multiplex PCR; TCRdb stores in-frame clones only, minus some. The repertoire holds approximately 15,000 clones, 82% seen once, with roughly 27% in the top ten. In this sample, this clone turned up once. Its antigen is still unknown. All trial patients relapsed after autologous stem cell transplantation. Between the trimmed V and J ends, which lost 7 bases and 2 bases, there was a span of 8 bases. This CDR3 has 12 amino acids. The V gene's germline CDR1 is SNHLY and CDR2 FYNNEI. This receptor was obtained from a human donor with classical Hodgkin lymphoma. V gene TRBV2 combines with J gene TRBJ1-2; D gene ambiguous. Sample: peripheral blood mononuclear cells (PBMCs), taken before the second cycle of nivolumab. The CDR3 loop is CASMLGNYGYTF. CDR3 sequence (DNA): TGTGCCAGCATGCTAGGGAACTATGGCTACACCTTC.